This is a list of T cell receptor beta chains from one sample in a study of tumor-infiltrating lymphocytes in primary liver carcinoma. A single record per CDR3 protein comes from TCRdb applying MiXCR to the multiplex PCR reads. Altogether around 210,000 distinct CDR3 sequences are present, about two thirds being singletons, with the ten largest covering roughly 7%. The specimen was peripheral blood. Source of these receptors: a woman aged 55-70 years with primary liver carcinoma and hepatitis B virus infection. CDR3s include the opening cysteine and the closing phenylalanine or tryptophan. Each record gives: clone size, J gene, V gene, CDR3 protein. Rows may omit the clone size; those that give it use once, few, many or a size class.

abundance: few; j_gene: TRBJ2-3; v_gene: TRBV5-1; CDR3aa: CASSLGIAVGADTQYF
abundance: .; j_gene: TRBJ2-1; v_gene: TRBV11-2; CDR3aa: CAGSLTSGRGGQFF
abundance: many; j_gene: TRBJ2-3; v_gene: TRBV6-1; CDR3aa: CASMKDGTDTQYF
abundance: .; j_gene: TRBJ2-6; v_gene: TRBV28; CDR3aa: CASMTGLRSSGANVLTF
abundance: .; j_gene: TRBJ2-7; v_gene: TRBV6-1; CDR3aa: CASSENGGQAYEQYF
abundance: .; j_gene: TRBJ1-3; v_gene: TRBV5-8; CDR3aa: CAHGKGVDGNTIYF
abundance: many; j_gene: TRBJ2-3; v_gene: TRBV28; CDR3aa: CASSRTGVGDTQYF
abundance: .; j_gene: TRBJ2-7; v_gene: TRBV28; CDR3aa: CASRVYGGMGSYEQYF
abundance: .; j_gene: TRBJ2-3; v_gene: TRBV11-1; CDR3aa: CASSLEGHSPTDTQYF
abundance: .; j_gene: TRBJ2-7; v_gene: TRBV5-1; CDR3aa: CASSLTSGSSEQYF
abundance: .; j_gene: TRBJ2-1; v_gene: TRBV4-1; CDR3aa: CASSLLSRTSNEQFF
abundance: few; j_gene: TRBJ1-1; v_gene: TRBV30; CDR3aa: CAWRAPGRTEAFF
abundance: .; j_gene: TRBJ1-4; v_gene: TRBV6-5; CDR3aa: CASSYSIWRGMEKLFF
abundance: once; j_gene: TRBJ2-2; v_gene: TRBV11-2; CDR3aa: CASSPMALVVNTGELFF
abundance: .; j_gene: TRBJ1-6; v_gene: TRBV28; CDR3aa: CASSSSRDSRSHNSPLHF
abundance: .; j_gene: TRBJ1-2; v_gene: TRBV14; CDR3aa: CASSLSGFRGYTF
abundance: many; j_gene: TRBJ2-7; v_gene: TRBV4-2; CDR3aa: CASSQPGQGGEQYF
abundance: .; j_gene: TRBJ1-2; v_gene: TRBV7-9; CDR3aa: CASTPPEGLYGYTF
abundance: few; j_gene: TRBJ1-2; v_gene: TRBV10-3; CDR3aa: CAISEPPNLNGYTF
abundance: .; j_gene: TRBJ2-7; v_gene: TRBV29-1; CDR3aa: CSDGARGLSEPYEQYF
abundance: once; j_gene: TRBJ2-7; v_gene: TRBV6-1; CDR3aa: CASSDHGRTRVYEQYF